This T cell receptor beta chain is drawn from a study of T cell responses to AZD1222 COVID-19 vaccine (dated by TCRdb to the early 2020s). A note on the overall study: AZD1222 recipients whose second dose came at about 4 weeks and those whose second dose came at about 12 weeks were combined into one group, since spike-specific TCR depth and breadth did not differ between the two schedules. Trial participants were enrolled by age into subgroups of 18-55, 56-69 and 70-plus years, and around 150, 29 and 61 TCR-sequenced participants, respectively, were included in these subgroups. A total of under 250 trial participants underwent TCR sequencing, of whom 200 to 220 had received two doses of AZD1222 and roughly 26 had received two doses of the MenACWY control vaccine. Study-wide conclusions, independent of this receptor: The vaccine-associated CD4 TCRs covered the entire spike protein, and the dominant responses fell in regions 160-218 and 743-854. Participants were mostly white British, with more females than males. The authors suggested clonal diversity may have been underestimated. The 56-69-year group was small, and its depth increase did not reach significance, likely because of low power. Spike-specific TCR breadth and depth rose significantly after two AZD1222 doses compared with day 0 and with MenACWY recipients. Because no day 14 peak-response samples were available, the repertoires could be characterized only after the peak T cell response. Only six AZD1222 recipients were SARS-CoV-2 seropositive at baseline, limiting conclusions about previously exposed vaccinees. Epitopes outside the regions mutated in the B.1.351 and B.1.1.7 variants were reportedly recognized by nearly half of the unique spike-specific TCRs.

Of note for this clone: Its binding antigen is unknown. The sample holds no much larger clone one base away, and base qualities are not on file.

CDR1 and CDR2 were assigned from the germline V gene as SGHVS and FQNEAQ. V is cut by 0 bases and J by 4 bases, and the space between the germline ends is 13 bases. The CDR3 spans 16 residues, from the cysteine through the phenylalanine. Of the read, only the CDR3 DNA is kept; its 48 bases are in frame from base 1. The sample's time point label, in plain terms: baseline before first vaccination. Vaccinee samples came from UK trials COV001 and COV002, including a single-blind randomized controlled phase 2/3 trial of AZD1222 (ChAdOx1 nCoV-19) in healthy adults. For TCRbeta chain sequencing, PBMC samples from trial participants were taken at day 0 and at day 28 after the second dose. The CDR3 regions of human TCRbeta chains were analyzed by immunosequencing. Per the original workflow: Repertoire TCRs were checked for matches against a reference library of SARS-CoV-2-specific TCRs that had been generated using the MIRA antigen-specificity platform. Breadth was defined as the fraction of unique TCRs that were SARS-CoV-2-associated, and depth was defined as the fraction of total T cells that were SARS-CoV-2-associated. Using the MIRA data, each spike-specific TCR was assigned both to the spike region to which the TCR was reactive and to a CD4 or CD8 class. Log10-transformed breadth and depth values were compared by one-way ANOVA with Sidak's multiple comparisons tests. Here the immuneACCESS table is served through TCRdb, limited to in-frame sequences with V and J called. Missing clones are a known gap in these copies; in checked studies unresolved V genes cover under half, and the rest lacks a known reason. V and J calls and clone size follow that table, whereas D and trimming were derived from the DNA. The sample table holds roughly 100,000 clones, of which approximately 90% were seen once. The biggest ten clones account for 5% of the sample.

The sequence is built from TRBV7-8 and TRBJ2-1; a tentative D match to TRBD1 spans 5 bases. The receptor was derived from an adult in good health. The input for sequencing was peripheral blood, taken on day 0 of AZD1222 vaccination. The CDR3 sequence is CASSLARPGPYNEQFF. The bases read TGTGCCAGCAGCTTAGCCCGGCCAGGGCCATACAATGAGCAGTTCTTC.